This record looks at one TCR beta chain sequence and its context. Antigen: not known. The data originate from a study of cytomegalovirus exposure and HLA in healthy donors. The CDR3 consists of 15 residues. Notes on the study in general: Among donors in an Asian-associated ancestry cluster, a later analysis reportedly found fewer N-insertions than the approximately 700-donor mean.

With 60 Vbeta and 13 Jbeta primers, the PCR was carried out. The protocol was immunoSEQ multiplex PCR, while the TCRdb copy is restricted to in-frame clones and leaves out a portion. The data hold about 100,000 clones, with 79% observed a single time. The sample taken for sequencing was PBMCs. This chain joins TRBV12-2 and TRBJ2-3; the listed D gene, TRBD2, was not tested against the DNA. TRBV12-2 is a known pseudogene. The TCR comes from a female donor in good health and CMV-seropositive. CDR3 in DNA: TGTGCAAGTCGCTCCGCGGGGGGACCCCCCGATACGCAGTATTTT. It yields the protein CASRSAGGPPDTQYF.